A selection of T cell receptor beta chains follows, all from one sample in a study of control samples from healthy donors and cancer patients. Measured with immunoSEQ multiplex PCR; TCRdb has only the in-frame clones, and not every one. The sample includes fewer than 200,000 clones, about 94% of them seen just once. The sequenced sample consisted of PBMCs. These receptors were obtained from a man aged 60-69 years with colorectal cancer. The CDR3 runs from the conserved cysteine through the conserved F or W. The D gene is left open where the match is weak. Clone size is shown for a subset of rows, as once, few, many or a class of expanded clone.

abundance	j_gene	v_gene	d_gene	CDR3aa	CDR3nt
-	TRBJ1-2	TRBV18	-	CASSYGIHYGYTF	TGTGCCAGCTCATACGGGATTCACTATGGCTACACCTTC
-	TRBJ1-2	TRBV6-5	-	CASSKGTNYGYTF	TGTGCCAGCAGTAAGGGGACGAACTATGGCTACACCTTC
-	TRBJ2-2	TRBV18	-	CASSPSSTGELFF	TGTGCCAGCTCACCGTCTTCCACCGGGGAGCTGTTTTTT
-	TRBJ1-4	TRBV5-6	-	CASSLVATTNEKLFF	TGTGCCAGCAGCTTGGTGGCGACAACTAATGAAAAACTGTTTTTT
once	TRBJ2-3	TRBV5-1	TRBD2	CASSLGGSTTDTQYF	TGCGCCAGCAGCTTGGGCGGGAGCACCACAGATACGCAGTATTTT
-	TRBJ2-7	TRBV12-3/TRBV12-4	-	CASSSGIEQYF	TGTGCCAGCAGTTCCGGGATCGAGCAGTACTTC
-	TRBJ2-4	TRBV18	TRBD1	CASSPIDRDKNIQYF	TGTGCCAGCTCACCCATAGACAGGGACAAAAACATTCAGTACTTC
-	TRBJ2-2	TRBV29-1	-	CSARRGQGTGELFF	TGCAGCGCGAGACGGGGGCAAGGCACCGGGGAGCTGTTTTTT
once	TRBJ1-1	TRBV19	-	CASNEGGLDTEAFF	TGTGCCAGTAACGAGGGGGGCCTGGACACTGAAGCTTTCTTT
-	TRBJ2-2	TRBV6-5	TRBD1	CASSSQGATGELFF	TGTGCCAGCAGTTCCCAGGGGGCTACCGGGGAGCTGTTTTTT
-	TRBJ2-5	TRBV5-1	-	CASSSEGFQGETQYF	TGCGCCAGCAGCTCAGAGGGGTTTCAGGGAGAGACCCAGTACTTC
-	TRBJ2-6	TRBV18	-	CASSTGSSGANVLTF	TGTGCCAGCTCTACAGGGAGCTCTGGGGCCAACGTCCTGACTTTC
-	TRBJ1-2	TRBV7-9	-	CASGANYGYTF	TGTGCCTCCGGAGCTAACTATGGCTACACCTTC
-	TRBJ2-7	TRBV2	-	CASSEARDYEQYF	TGTGCCAGCAGTGAGGCCAGGGACTACGAGCAGTACTTC
-	TRBJ2-2	TRBV4-1	TRBD2	CASSQLGLVRRGIGGELFF	TGCGCCAGCAGCCAACTTGGACTAGTTCGGCGGGGTATTGGCGGGGAGCTGTTTTTT
-	TRBJ2-5	TRBV7-2	-	CASSSRGTLYQETQYF	TGTGCCAGCAGCTCCCGCGGGACATTATATCAAGAGACCCAGTACTTC
-	TRBJ2-5	TRBV5-1	-	CASSVQETQYF	TGCGCCAGCAGCGTTCAAGAGACCCAGTACTTC
-	TRBJ2-5	TRBV3-1/TRBV3-2	TRBD2	CASSQSSGGPSGETQYF	TGTGCCAGCAGCCAATCTAGCGGGGGACCCTCGGGGGAGACCCAGTACTTC
-	TRBJ2-3	TRBV14	-	CASSQDQGTSTDTQYF	TGTGCCAGCAGCCAAGATCAGGGGACTAGCACAGATACGCAGTATTTT
-	TRBJ2-2	TRBV29-1	-	CSVEEGVSNTGELFF	TGTAGCGTTGAAGAAGGAGTCTCTAACACCGGGGAGCTGTTTTTT
-	TRBJ2-2	TRBV2	TRBD1	CASTATGGATGELFF	TGTGCCAGCACCGCGACAGGGGGGGCCACCGGGGAGCTGTTTTTT
-	TRBJ1-6	TRBV6-5	-	CASRPRGTNSPLHF	TGTGCCAGCAGACCGCGGGGAACTAATTCACCCCTCCACTTT
-	TRBJ2-5	TRBV7-2	-	CASSLVGGAYQETQYF	TGTGCCAGCAGCTTAGTGGGCGGGGCGTACCAAGAGACCCAGTACTTC
-	TRBJ1-4	TRBV11-2	-	CASSFSPYQPNEKLFF	TGTGCCAGCAGCTTTAGTCCTTATCAGCCCAATGAAAAACTGTTTTTT
-	TRBJ1-5	TRBV3-1/TRBV3-2	-	CASSQSYGSQHSNQPQHF	TGTGCCAGCAGCCAATCTTACGGGAGCCAACATAGCAATCAGCCCCAGCATTTT
-	TRBJ2-7	TRBV6-5	-	CASSYTAALGGYEQYF	TGTGCCAGCAGTTACACAGCGGCCCTAGGAGGATACGAGCAGTACTTC
-	TRBJ2-5	TRBV11-2	-	CASSLNSQGQETQYF	TGTGCCAGCAGCCTAAATTCACAGGGACAAGAGACCCAGTACTTC
-	TRBJ1-1	TRBV10-3	-	CAISESSAEAFF	TGTGCCATCAGTGAGTCGAGTGCTGAAGCTTTCTTT
-	TRBJ2-7	TRBV28	TRBD1	CASSLVGQGGSYEQYF	TGTGCCAGCAGTTTAGTTGGACAGGGGGGGTCCTACGAGCAGTACTTC
-	TRBJ2-3	TRBV3-1/TRBV3-2	TRBD2	CASSSGQRGPTDTQYF	TGTGCCAGCAGCTCCGGGCAGCGGGGGCCTACAGATACGCAGTATTTT
once	TRBJ1-1	TRBV7-9	-	CASRDRGGPTEAFF	TGTGCCAGCAGGGACCGAGGGGGGCCAACTGAAGCTTTCTTT
-	TRBJ1-2	TRBV29-1	TRBD1	CSVVFSPDRGSGYTF	TGCAGCGTTGTCTTCTCCCCGGACAGGGGAAGTGGCTACACCTTC
-	TRBJ1-4	TRBV19	-	CASSIGTEKLFF	TGTGCCAGTAGTATAGGGACTGAAAAACTGTTTTTT
-	TRBJ1-2	TRBV11-2	-	CASSSPRRAGYGYTF	TGTGCCAGCAGCTCACCACGGAGGGCAGGATATGGCTACACCTTC
-	TRBJ1-4	TRBV7-9	TRBD1	CASSGGTGIGEKLFF	TGTGCCAGCAGCGGAGGGACAGGGATAGGGGAAAAACTGTTTTTT
-	TRBJ1-3	TRBV19	-	CARVPRGVGNTIYF	TGTGCCAGAGTCCCGCGGGGGGTTGGAAACACCATATATTTT
-	TRBJ1-5	TRBV6-2/TRBV6-3	TRBD1	CASSYGRGLQPQHF	TGTGCCAGCAGTTACGGCAGGGGGCTCCAGCCCCAGCATTTT
-	TRBJ1-2	TRBV2	TRBD1	CASGGTGGAGGYTF	TGTGCCAGCGGCGGGACAGGGGGCGCGGGTGGCTACACCTTC
once	TRBJ2-6	TRBV4-1	-	CASSLPGRRPSGANVLTF	TGCGCCAGCAGCCTTCCGGGACGTAGGCCCTCTGGGGCCAACGTCCTGACTTTC
once	TRBJ1-2	TRBV30	-	CAWSLTGYGYTF	TGTGCCTGGAGTTTGACAGGCTATGGCTACACCTTC
-	TRBJ1-1	TRBV3-1/TRBV3-2	-	CASSQAHTEAFF	TGTGCCAGCAGCCAAGCCCACACTGAAGCTTTCTTT
-	TRBJ2-2	TRBV7-9	TRBD2	CASSPGRLAGGPTGELFF	TGTGCCAGCAGCCCCGGGCGACTAGCGGGGGGGCCAACCGGGGAGCTGTTTTTT
-	TRBJ2-5	TRBV6-2/TRBV6-3	-	CASSLNQGQETQYF	TGTGCCAGCAGTCTAAACCAGGGACAAGAGACCCAGTACTTC
-	TRBJ1-1	TRBV27	-	CASSLQILNTEAFF	TGTGCCAGCAGTTTACAAATTTTGAACACTGAAGCTTTCTTT
-	TRBJ1-4	TRBV7-9	-	CASSGTPTNEKLFF	TGTGCCAGCAGCGGGACACCAACTAATGAAAAACTGTTTTTT
-	TRBJ1-1	TRBV5-1	TRBD1	CASSLAGTGTGMNTEAFF	TGCGCCAGCAGCTTGGCCGGGACAGGAACGGGGATGAACACTGAAGCTTTCTTT